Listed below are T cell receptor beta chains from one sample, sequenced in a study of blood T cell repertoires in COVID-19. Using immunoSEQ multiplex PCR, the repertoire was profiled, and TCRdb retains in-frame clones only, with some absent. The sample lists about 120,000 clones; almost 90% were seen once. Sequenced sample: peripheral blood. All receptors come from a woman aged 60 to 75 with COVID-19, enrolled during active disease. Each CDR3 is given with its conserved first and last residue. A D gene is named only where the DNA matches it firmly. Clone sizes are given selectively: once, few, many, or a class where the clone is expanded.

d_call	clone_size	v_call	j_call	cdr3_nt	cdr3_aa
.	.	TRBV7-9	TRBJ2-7	TGTGCCAGCAGCTTCCGTCACAGGGCCCACGAGCAGTACTTC	CASSFRHRAHEQYF
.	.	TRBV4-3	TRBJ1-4	TGCGCCAGCAGCCAGGACGGGAGGGAGAAACTGTTTTTT	CASSQDGREKLFF
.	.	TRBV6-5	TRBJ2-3	TGTGCCAGCACCACGTCGGGATTTACTGATACGCAGTATTTT	CASTTSGFTDTQYF
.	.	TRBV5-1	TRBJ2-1	TGCGCCAGCAGCTTGACGCCCACCAGCTCCTACAATGAGCAGTTCTTC	CASSLTPTSSYNEQFF
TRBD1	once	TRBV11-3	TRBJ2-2	TGTGCCAGCAGCCACGACAGGGGAAGGACCGGGGAGCTGTTTTTT	CASSHDRGRTGELFF
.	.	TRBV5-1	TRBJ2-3	TGCGCCAGCAGCTTGGCCGCTAGAAGGACGACCGCGGGTACGCAGTATTTT	CASSLAARRTTAGTQYF
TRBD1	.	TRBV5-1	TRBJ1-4	TGCGCCAGCAGCTTAATTCAGGGGGCGGATGAAAAACTGTTTTTT	CASSLIQGADEKLFF
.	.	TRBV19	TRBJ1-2	TGTGCCAGTAGTATAATCGGGATTCATGGTGGCTACACCTTC	CASSIIGIHGGYTF
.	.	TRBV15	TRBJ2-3	TGTGCCACCAGCAGAGACAACACAGATACGCAGTATTTT	CATSRDNTDTQYF
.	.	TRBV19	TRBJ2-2	TGTGCCAGTAGTATACAGTTTCAGAACACCGGGGAGCTGTTTTTT	CASSIQFQNTGELFF
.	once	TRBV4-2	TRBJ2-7	TGTGCCAGCAGCCAAGATGCGGGACAGCGGTGGTACGAGCAGTACTTC	CASSQDAGQRWYEQYF
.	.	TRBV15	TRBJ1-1	TGTGCCACCAGCAGAGCGAGGGGGATGAACACTGAAGCTTTCTTT	CATSRARGMNTEAFF
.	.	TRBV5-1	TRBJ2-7	TGCGCCAGCAGCTTGGGGTGGGGCGGACAGAACTACGAGCAGTACTTC	CASSLGWGGQNYEQYF
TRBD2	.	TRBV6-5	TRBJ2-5	TGTGCCAGCGGACTAGCGGGGGTAGAGACCCAGTACTTC	CASGLAGVETQYF
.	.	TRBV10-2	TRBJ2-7	TGCGCCAGCAGTGAATCCTGGGGGCCCTACGAGCAGTACTTC	CASSESWGPYEQYF
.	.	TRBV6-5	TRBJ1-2	TGTGCCACCGAGGTACCTCTCGATGGCTACACCTTC	CATEVPLDGYTF
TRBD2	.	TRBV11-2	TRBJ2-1	TGTGCCACCTTAGAAACCGGCGGCGGGGGGGCGAATGAGCAGTTCTTC	CATLETGGGGANEQFF
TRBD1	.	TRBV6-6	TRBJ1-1	TGTGCCAGCAGCGAACCGGGACAGAACGGTAATGAAGCTTTCTTT	CASSEPGQNGNEAFF
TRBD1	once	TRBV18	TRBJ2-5	TGTGCCAGCTCACCACCTATCGGGACAGTACAAGAGACCCAGTACTTC	CASSPPIGTVQETQYF
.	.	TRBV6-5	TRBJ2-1	TGTGCCAGCAGTTACTCGGTAGATAGCTCCTACAATGAGCAGTTCTTC	CASSYSVDSSYNEQFF
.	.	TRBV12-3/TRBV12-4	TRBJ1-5	TGTGCCAGCAGAAAACAGAAGAATCAGCCCCAGCATTTT	CASRKQKNQPQHF
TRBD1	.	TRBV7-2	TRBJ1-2	TGTGCCAGCAGCTTAGATGCGGGACAGGGGGATGGCTACACCTTC	CASSLDAGQGDGYTF
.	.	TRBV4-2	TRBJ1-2	TGTGCCAGCAGCCAAGATCTCACAGTATCAAACTATGGCTACACCTTC	CASSQDLTVSNYGYTF
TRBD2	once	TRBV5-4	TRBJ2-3	TGTGCCAGCAGCTTCCCCCTAGCGGGGCCTACCACAGATACGCAGTATTTT	CASSFPLAGPTTDTQYF
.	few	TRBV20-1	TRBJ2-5	TGCAGTGCTAGTTTGACAGCCAAGGAGACCCAGTACTTC	CSASLTAKETQYF
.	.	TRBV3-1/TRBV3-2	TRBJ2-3	TGTGCCAGCAGCCGAGTTTACGGGGCAGATACGCAGTATTTT	CASSRVYGADTQYF
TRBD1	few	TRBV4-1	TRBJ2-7	TGCGCCAGCAGCCAAGATCCAGGGGGCTACGAGCAGTACTTC	CASSQDPGGYEQYF
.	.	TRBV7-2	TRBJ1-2	TGTGCCAGCAGCCGGGGGACGGCCCGCGGCTATGGCTACACCTTC	CASSRGTARGYGYTF
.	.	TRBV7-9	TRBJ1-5	TGTGCCAGCAGCTTAAGCGGGGGATCAGGTCAGCCCCAGCATTTT	CASSLSGGSGQPQHF
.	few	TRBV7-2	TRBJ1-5	TGTGCCAGCAGCTTAGACAGTTATAGCAATCAGCCCCAGCATTTT	CASSLDSYSNQPQHF
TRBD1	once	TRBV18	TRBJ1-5	TGTGCCAGCTCGCCGGGGACAGGGGTCTTCAATCAGCCCCAGCATTTT	CASSPGTGVFNQPQHF
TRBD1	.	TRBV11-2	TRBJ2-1	TGTGCCAGCAGCTCCGGGACAGGAGGGTTACTCAATGAGCAGTTCTTC	CASSSGTGGLLNEQFF
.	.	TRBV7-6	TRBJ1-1	TGTGCCAGCAGATTGATTAGTTACACTGAAGCTTTCTTT	CASRLISYTEAFF
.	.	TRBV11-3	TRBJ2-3	TGTGCCAGCTCATGGAGTTTCACAGATACGCAGTATTTT	CASSWSFTDTQYF
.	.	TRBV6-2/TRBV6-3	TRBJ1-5	TGTGCCAGCAGTTACTCGGGGGGGCGACAGCCCCAGCATTTT	CASSYSGGRQPQHF
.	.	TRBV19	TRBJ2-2	TGTGCCAGTAGTATAGGCAGGGCAACCGGGGAGCTGTTTTTT	CASSIGRATGELFF
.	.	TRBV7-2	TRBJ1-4	TGTGCCAGCAGCTCCAGAACAGTGGCAGCAACTAATGAAAAACTGTTTTTT	CASSSRTVAATNEKLFF
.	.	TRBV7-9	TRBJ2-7	TGTGCCAGCAGCCTCTACAGCTCCTACGAGCAGTACTTC	CASSLYSSYEQYF
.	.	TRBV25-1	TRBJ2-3	TGTGCCAGCAGTGATCGGGAGTCACCGAGCACAGATACGCAGTATTTT	CASSDRESPSTDTQYF
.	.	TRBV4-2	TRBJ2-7	TGTGCCAGCAGCCAGGGAACTAGTTTCCACGAGCAGTACTTC	CASSQGTSFHEQYF
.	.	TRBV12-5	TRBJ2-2	TGTGCTAGTGGTTTGAAAGGGACACTATATGATTCGAACACCGGGGAGCTGTTTTTT	CASGLKGTLYDSNTGELFF
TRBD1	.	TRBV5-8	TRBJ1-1	TGTGCCAGCAGCTGGCAGGGGGTGGCCACTGAAGCTTTCTTT	CASSWQGVATEAFF
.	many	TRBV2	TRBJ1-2	TGTGCCAGCAGTGGAAGCATATCAGGTGGCTACACCTTC	CASSGSISGGYTF
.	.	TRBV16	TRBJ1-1	TGTGCCAGCGGACTACAGTTCACTGAAGCTTTCTTT	CASGLQFTEAFF
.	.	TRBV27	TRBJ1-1	TGTGCCAGCAGTTTAGAGGAAAGAAACACTGAAGCTTTCTTT	CASSLEERNTEAFF
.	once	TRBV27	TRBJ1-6	TGTGCCAGCAGTCTAACGGGAACCCTCTATAATTCACCCCTCCACTTT	CASSLTGTLYNSPLHF
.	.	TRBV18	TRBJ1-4	TGTGCCAGCTCCCTAGAGACCGCAACTAATGAAAAACTGTTTTTT	CASSLETATNEKLFF
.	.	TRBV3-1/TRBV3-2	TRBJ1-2	TGTGCCAGCAGCCAAGAAGCCACCGGGGGAAACTATGGCTACACCTTC	CASSQEATGGNYGYTF
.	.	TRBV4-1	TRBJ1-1	TGCGCCAGCTCCCGACAGGCGAGGAACACTGAAGCTTTCTTT	CASSRQARNTEAFF
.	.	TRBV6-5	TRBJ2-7	TGTGCCAGCAGGGTAAGCCTGTCCTACGAGCAGTACTTC	CASRVSLSYEQYF
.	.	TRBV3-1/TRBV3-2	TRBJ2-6	TGTGCCAGCAGCCCTCCCCCTGGGGCCAACGTCCTGACTTTC	CASSPPPGANVLTF
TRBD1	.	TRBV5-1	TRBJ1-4	TGCGCCAGCAGCTGGACACCGGGACAGGATAATGAAAAACTGTTTTTT	CASSWTPGQDNEKLFF
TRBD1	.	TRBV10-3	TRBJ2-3	TGTGCCATCACCCTAGGACAGGGAAACACAGATACGCAGTATTTT	CAITLGQGNTDTQYF
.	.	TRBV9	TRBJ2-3	TGTGCCAGCACTCAGGGCAGGTTCAGTAGCACAGATACGCAGTATTTT	CASTQGRFSSTDTQYF
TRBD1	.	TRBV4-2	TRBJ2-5	TGTGCCAGCAGCCAAGCCCCCGGGACAGGGGGCGAGCCCACCAAGAGAACCCAGTACTTC	CASSQAPGTGGEPTKRTQYF
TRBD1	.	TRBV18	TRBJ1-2	TGTGCCAGCTCACCAACGGGACAGGGGAACTATGGCTACACCTTC	CASSPTGQGNYGYTF
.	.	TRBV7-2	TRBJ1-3	TGTGCCAGCAGCTTAGTCGGAGTCAGCTCTGGAAACACCATATATTTT	CASSLVGVSSGNTIYF
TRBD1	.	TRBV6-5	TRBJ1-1	TGTGCCAGCAGTCAACAGGGGTGGAGTGGGGCTTTCTTT	CASSQQGWSGAFF
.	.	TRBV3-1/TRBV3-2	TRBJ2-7	TGTGCCAGCAGCCAAGGGGACAATAAGATACAGCACTTC	CASSQGDNKIQHF
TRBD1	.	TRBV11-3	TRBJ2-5	TGTGCCAGCAGCTTAGGGCTACAGGGACAGGAGACCCAGTACTTC	CASSLGLQGQETQYF